This T cell receptor (beta chain) was recovered during a study of blood T cells in healthy people across ages. CDR1 is ENHRY, CDR2 SYGVKD, per germline. This CDR3 has 12 residues. Between the trimmed V and J ends, which lost 6 bases and 5 bases, there was a span of 9 bases. The second PCR ran roughly 6 to 12 cycles with a sample-barcoded 5' primer and J-beta primers. TCRdb re-called the 5' RACE reads with MiXCR, one entry per CDR3 protein. The sample includes around 1,000,000 distinct CDR3 sequences, 30% to 40% of them seen just once. Specimen: blood. The receptor was isolated from a man younger than 30 in good health. V gene TRBV10-3 combines with J gene TRBJ2-3; D unclear. This CDR3 reads CAIRVPEDTQYF. In DNA form, the CDR3 reads TGTGCCATCAGGGTCCCAGAAGATACGCAGTATTTT.